The TCR beta chain under discussion was sequenced for a study of molecular identifiers for immune sequencing clone quantification. Via MiXCR, TCRdb re-called the PCR reads, giving one row per CDR3 protein. The table lists 60,000 to 70,000 distinct CDR3 sequences, over 15% of them singletons. The CDR3 consists of 16 residues. The germline V gene has CDR1 LGHDT and CDR2 YNNKEL (reference sequence). V dropped 4 bases and J dropped 7; count of bases not matched to a gene: 11. This clonotype was detected many times. This receptor was taken from a human donor in good health. Some libraries in this study had Jurkat cell RNA spiked in. The genes are TRBV3-1 and TRBJ2-1, with 9 bases aligning to TRBD1. Sequencing was carried out using naive CD8+ T cells from blood, with Jurkat cell RNA spiked in. Sample subset: FACS-sorted CD8+CD4-CCR7+CD45RA+ naive T cells. CDR3 sequence reads: CASSPPPGQGMNEQFF. DNA for the CDR3: TGTGCCAGCAGCCCCCCACCGGGACAGGGAATGAATGAGCAGTTCTTC.